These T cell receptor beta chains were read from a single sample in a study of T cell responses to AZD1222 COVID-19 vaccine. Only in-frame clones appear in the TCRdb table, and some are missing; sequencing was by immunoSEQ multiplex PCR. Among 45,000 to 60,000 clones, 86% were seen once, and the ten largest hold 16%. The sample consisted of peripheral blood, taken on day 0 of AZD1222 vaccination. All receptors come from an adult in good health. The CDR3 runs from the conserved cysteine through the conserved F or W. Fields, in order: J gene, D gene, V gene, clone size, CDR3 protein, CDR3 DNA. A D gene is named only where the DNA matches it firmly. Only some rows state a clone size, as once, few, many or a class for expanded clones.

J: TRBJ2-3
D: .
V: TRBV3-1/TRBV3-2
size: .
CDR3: CASSPRVGYSTDTQYF
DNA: TGTGCCAGCAGCCCAAGGGTGGGATATAGCACAGATACGCAGTATTTT

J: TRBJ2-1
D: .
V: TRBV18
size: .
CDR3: CASSPPLTDYNEQFF
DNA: TGTGCCAGCTCACCACCCCTGACAGATTACAATGAGCAGTTCTTC

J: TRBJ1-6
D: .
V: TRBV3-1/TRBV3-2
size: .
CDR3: CASELGGPYNSPLHF
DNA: TGTGCCAGCGAATTGGGGGGACCCTATAATTCACCCCTCCACTTT

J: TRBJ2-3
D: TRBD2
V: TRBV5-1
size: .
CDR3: CASSPSRGSGRVTDTQYF
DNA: TGCGCCAGCAGCCCCTCCCGGGGGAGCGGGAGGGTCACAGATACGCAGTATTTT

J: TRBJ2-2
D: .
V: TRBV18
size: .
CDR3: CASSPQGELFF
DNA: TGTGCCAGCTCACCCCAGGGGGAGCTGTTTTTT

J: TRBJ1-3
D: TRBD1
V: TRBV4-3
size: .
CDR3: CASSQDTGGADTIYF
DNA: TGCGCCAGCAGCCAAGATACAGGGGGCGCAGACACCATATATTTT

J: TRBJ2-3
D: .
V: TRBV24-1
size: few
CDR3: CATSDYASSADTQYF
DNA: TGTGCCACCAGTGATTACGCTAGCAGTGCAGATACGCAGTATTTT

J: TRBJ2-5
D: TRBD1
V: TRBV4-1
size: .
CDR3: CASSHRDRVIETQYF
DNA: TGCGCCAGCAGCCACCGGGACAGGGTGATAGAGACCCAGTACTTC

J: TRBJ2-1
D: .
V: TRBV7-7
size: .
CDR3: CASSLTRSGEQFF
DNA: TGTGCTAGCAGCTTAACTAGGTCGGGTGAGCAGTTCTTC

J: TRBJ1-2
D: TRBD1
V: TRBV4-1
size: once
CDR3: CASSFRQGGVEGYTF
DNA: TGCGCCAGCAGCTTCCGACAGGGCGGGGTTGAGGGCTACACCTTC

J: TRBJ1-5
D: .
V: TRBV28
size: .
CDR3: CASRTAVLPQHF
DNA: TGTGCCAGCAGAACCGCGGTCCTGCCCCAGCATTTT

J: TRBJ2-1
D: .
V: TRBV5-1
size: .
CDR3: CASSLGQLPRLEQFF
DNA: TGCGCCAGCAGCTTGGGGCAGCTTCCCAGGTTGGAGCAGTTCTTC

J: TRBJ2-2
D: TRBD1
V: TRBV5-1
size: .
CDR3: CASSAGQGSTGELFF
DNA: TGCGCCAGCAGCGCGGGACAGGGTAGCACCGGGGAGCTGTTTTTT

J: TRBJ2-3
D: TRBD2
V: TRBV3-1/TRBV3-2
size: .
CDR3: CASSLTSGILDTQYF
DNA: TGTGCCAGCAGCCTCACTAGCGGGATACTAGATACGCAGTATTTT

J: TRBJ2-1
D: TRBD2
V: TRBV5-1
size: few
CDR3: CASSLVVAGGEEQFF
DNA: TGCGCCAGCAGCTTGGTGGTAGCGGGAGGTGAGGAGCAGTTCTTC

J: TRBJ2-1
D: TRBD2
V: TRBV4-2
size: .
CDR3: CASSQDLPSGSFSYNEQFF
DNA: TGTGCCAGCAGCCAAGATCTCCCTAGCGGGTCGTTCTCCTACAATGAGCAGTTCTTC

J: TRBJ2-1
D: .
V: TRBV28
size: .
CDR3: CASSALGNEQFF
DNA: TGTGCCAGCAGTGCGCTAGGAAATGAGCAGTTCTTC

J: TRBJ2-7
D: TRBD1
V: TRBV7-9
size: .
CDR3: CASSLSTGEEQYF
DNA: TGTGCCAGCAGCTTATCCACAGGGGAAGAGCAGTACTTC

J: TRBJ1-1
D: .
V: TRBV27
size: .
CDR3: CASSLLRGGGITEAFF
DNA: TGTGCCAGCAGTTTACTCCGCGGGGGGGGGATCACTGAAGCTTTCTTT

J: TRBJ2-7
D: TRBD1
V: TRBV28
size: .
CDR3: CASSGSGTGNEQYF
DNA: TGTGCCAGCAGTGGATCCGGGACAGGGAACGAGCAGTACTTC

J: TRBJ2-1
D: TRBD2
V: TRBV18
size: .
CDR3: CASSPRLAGDNEQFF
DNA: TGTGCCAGCTCACCACGCCTAGCGGGGGACAATGAGCAGTTCTTC

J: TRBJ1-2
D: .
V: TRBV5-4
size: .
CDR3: CASSLQQGGGYTF
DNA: TGTGCCAGCAGCTTGCAGCAGGGTGGAGGCTACACCTTC

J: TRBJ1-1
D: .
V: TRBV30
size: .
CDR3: CACTLIYQVAFF
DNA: TGTGCCTGTACATTGATCTACCAGGTGGCTTTCTTT

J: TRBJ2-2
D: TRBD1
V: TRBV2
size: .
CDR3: CASSDRAGTGELFF
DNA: TGTGCCAGCAGCGACAGGGCGGGCACCGGGGAGCTGTTTTTT

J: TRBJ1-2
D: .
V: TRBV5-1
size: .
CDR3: CASSSWSDNGYTF
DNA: TGCGCCAGCAGCTCATGGTCCGATAATGGCTACACCTTC

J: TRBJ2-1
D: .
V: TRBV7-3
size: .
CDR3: CASSLIGLSSGGSYNEQFF
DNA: TGTGCCAGCAGCTTAATAGGGTTGTCTTCTGGGGGTTCCTACAATGAGCAGTTCTTC

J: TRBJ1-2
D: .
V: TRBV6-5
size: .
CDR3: CASSYSSQGNYGYTF
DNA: TGTGCCAGCAGTTACTCAAGTCAGGGTAACTATGGCTACACCTTC

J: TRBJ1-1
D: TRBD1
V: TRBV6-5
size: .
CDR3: CASSLRQGADEAFF
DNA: TGTGCCAGCAGTCTTCGACAGGGGGCGGACGAAGCTTTCTTT

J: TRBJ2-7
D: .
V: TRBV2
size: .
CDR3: CASSESPYKLF
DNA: TGTGCCAGCAGTGAGTCCCCATATAAACTATTC

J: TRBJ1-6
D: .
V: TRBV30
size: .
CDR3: CAWRGTNNSPLHF
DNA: TGTGCCTGGAGGGGGACAAATAATTCACCCCTCCACTTT

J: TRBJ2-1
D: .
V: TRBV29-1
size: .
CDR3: CSGLKDGDYNEQFF
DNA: TGCAGCGGTCTTAAGGACGGGGACTACAATGAGCAGTTCTTC

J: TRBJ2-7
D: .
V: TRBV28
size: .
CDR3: CASSLGGISYEQYF
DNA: TGTGCCAGCAGTTTAGGCGGAATATCCTACGAGCAGTACTTC

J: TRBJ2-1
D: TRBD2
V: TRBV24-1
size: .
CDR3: CATSESLAGLVNEQFF
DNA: TGTGCCACCAGTGAGTCACTAGCGGGATTAGTGAATGAGCAGTTCTTC

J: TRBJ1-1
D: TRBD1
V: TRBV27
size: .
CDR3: CASSRKPGQGLWGNTEAFF
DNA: TGTGCCAGCAGCCGTAAGCCGGGACAGGGGCTGTGGGGCAACACTGAAGCTTTCTTT

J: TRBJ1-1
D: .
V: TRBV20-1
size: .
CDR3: CSLGVTEAFF
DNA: TGCAGTCTCGGGGTGACTGAAGCTTTCTTT

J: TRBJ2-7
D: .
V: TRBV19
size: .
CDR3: CASSPQGTLNEQYF
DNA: TGTGCCAGTAGCCCACAGGGGACTCTGAACGAGCAGTACTTC

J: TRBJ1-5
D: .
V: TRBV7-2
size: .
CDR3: CASSKGPNQPQHF
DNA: TGTGCCAGCAGCAAGGGCCCTAATCAGCCCCAGCATTTT

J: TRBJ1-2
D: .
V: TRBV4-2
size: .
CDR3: CASSQEAGYGYTF
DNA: TGTGCCAGCAGCCAAGAGGCAGGCTATGGCTACACCTTC

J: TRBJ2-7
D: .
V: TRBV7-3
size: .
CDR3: CASSFSPSGPYEQYF
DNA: TGTGCCAGCAGCTTTAGTCCCTCCGGGCCCTACGAGCAGTACTTC

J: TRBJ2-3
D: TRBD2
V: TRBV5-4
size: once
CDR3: CASSLGPGGGTDTQYF
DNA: TGTGCCAGCAGCTTGGGCCCGGGAGGGGGCACAGATACGCAGTATTTT

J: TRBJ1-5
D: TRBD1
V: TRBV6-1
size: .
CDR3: CASSEATGAMQPQHF
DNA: TGTGCCAGCAGTGAAGCGACAGGGGCTATGCAGCCCCAGCATTTT

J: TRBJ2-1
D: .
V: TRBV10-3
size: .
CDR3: CAISGHGQLGNEQFF
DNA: TGTGCCATCAGTGGCCACGGACAGTTGGGCAATGAGCAGTTCTTC